The source of this T cell receptor beta chain is a study of blood T cell repertoires in COVID-19. This CDR3 spans 12 amino acids. The V end lost 3 bases, the J end lost 4 bases, and 3 bases lay between the germline ends. CDR1 LNHDA and CDR2 SQIVND come from the germline V gene (reference sequence). The authors' processing: Nucleated cell counts were estimated from reference gene primer amplification. Generated by immunoSEQ multiplex PCR, the TCRdb table keeps only in-frame clones and is missing some. V, J and clone size are taken as reported in that table, and D and trimming were inferred from the DNA itself. Of approximately 97,000 clones in the sample, 70% to 85% were seen once.

This sequence joins TRBV19 and TRBJ2-2; D gene ambiguous. This TCR was sampled from a human donor in a cohort sampled during active COVID-19. The sample taken for sequencing was peripheral blood. For the CDR3, the DNA is TGTGCCAGTAGTATCAGCACCGGGGAGCTGTTTTTT. Protein sequence: CASSISTGELFF.